A selection of T cell receptor beta chains follows, all from one sample in a study of metastatic and nonmetastatic thyroid tumors. TCRdb reassembled clones from the PCR reads with MiXCR. This table holds 35,000 to 40,000 clones, about 27% found once. Input material: blood. The receptors were gathered from a male donor with papillary thyroid cancer or a benign thyroid nodule (not recorded which). Some clones in this sample may be carry-over from other donors' samples. CDR3s include the opening cysteine and the closing phenylalanine or tryptophan. Fields, in order: CDR3 protein, CDR3 DNA, J gene, D gene, clone size, V gene. A D gene is named only where the DNA matches it firmly. Rows may omit the clone size; those that give it use once, few, many or a size class.

CDR3 protein: CSAKGWDPPDTQYF
CDR3 DNA: TGCAGTGCTAAGGGGTGGGACCCCCCAGATACGCAGTATTTT
J gene: TRBJ2-3
D gene: -
clone size: -
V gene: TRBV20-1

CDR3 protein: CASSEVSAPTYEQYF
CDR3 DNA: TGTGCCAGCAGTGAAGTTTCTGCGCCAACCTACGAGCAGTACTTC
J gene: TRBJ2-7
D gene: -
clone size: -
V gene: TRBV6-1

CDR3 protein: CASSPWTPTNEKLFF
CDR3 DNA: TGTGCCAGCAGTCCTTGGACCCCCACTAATGAAAAACTGTTTTTT
J gene: TRBJ1-4
D gene: -
clone size: few
V gene: TRBV12-3/TRBV12-4

CDR3 protein: CAWSLGQPYSPLHF
CDR3 DNA: TGTGCCTGGAGCCTTGGACAGCCTTATTCACCCCTCCACTTT
J gene: TRBJ1-6
D gene: -
clone size: -
V gene: TRBV30

CDR3 protein: CASSQGTGAYEQYF
CDR3 DNA: TGTGCCAGCAGCCAGGGGACTGGGGCCTACGAGCAGTACTTC
J gene: TRBJ2-7
D gene: -
clone size: -
V gene: TRBV3-1

CDR3 protein: CASSYSRLAGVLHEQYF
CDR3 DNA: TGTGCCAGCAGTTACTCGCGACTAGCGGGAGTTCTACACGAGCAGTACTTC
J gene: TRBJ2-7
D gene: TRBD2
clone size: medium-sized
V gene: TRBV6-5

CDR3 protein: CATSRDLGPNFQPQHF
CDR3 DNA: TGTGCCACCAGCAGAGACTTGGGACCAAACTTTCAGCCCCAGCATTTT
J gene: TRBJ1-5
D gene: -
clone size: many
V gene: TRBV15

CDR3 protein: CASSLTQSGVTEAFF
CDR3 DNA: TGTGCCAGCAGCTTGACTCAATCCGGCGTAACTGAAGCTTTCTTT
J gene: TRBJ1-1
D gene: -
clone size: -
V gene: TRBV5-5

CDR3 protein: CASSTPGQANSPLHF
CDR3 DNA: TGTGCCAGCAGTACACCGGGACAGGCAAATTCACCCCTCCACTTT
J gene: TRBJ1-6
D gene: TRBD1
clone size: many
V gene: TRBV2

CDR3 protein: CASSHTSGSGEQYF
CDR3 DNA: TGTGCCAGCAGCCACACTAGCGGGAGTGGCGAGCAGTACTTC
J gene: TRBJ2-7
D gene: TRBD2
clone size: -
V gene: TRBV12-3/TRBV12-4

CDR3 protein: CSARDPAANSYEQYF
CDR3 DNA: TGCAGTGCTAGAGATCCCGCAGCTAACTCCTACGAGCAGTACTTC
J gene: TRBJ2-7
D gene: -
clone size: medium-sized
V gene: TRBV20-1

CDR3 protein: CAGGLAGDYNEQFF
CDR3 DNA: TGTGCCGGGGGACTAGCGGGAGACTACAATGAGCAGTTCTTC
J gene: TRBJ2-1
D gene: TRBD2
clone size: many
V gene: TRBV30

CDR3 protein: CSARRGRVTEAFF
CDR3 DNA: TGCAGTGCTAGAAGGGGGAGGGTCACTGAAGCTTTCTTT
J gene: TRBJ1-1
D gene: -
clone size: -
V gene: TRBV20-1

CDR3 protein: CASSFTGSDTQYF
CDR3 DNA: TGTGCCAGCAGCTTCACAGGGTCAGATACGCAGTATTTT
J gene: TRBJ2-3
D gene: -
clone size: -
V gene: TRBV11-2

CDR3 protein: CATKSIQGTGELFF
CDR3 DNA: TGTGCCACCAAGTCAATCCAGGGAACCGGGGAGCTGTTTTTT
J gene: TRBJ2-2
D gene: -
clone size: many
V gene: TRBV2

CDR3 protein: CASSRYSSSYNEQFF
CDR3 DNA: TGTGCCAGCAGTCGATATAGTTCCTCCTACAATGAGCAGTTCTTC
J gene: TRBJ2-1
D gene: -
clone size: -
V gene: TRBV2

CDR3 protein: CASSGQMPNTEAFF
CDR3 DNA: TGTGCCAGCAGTGGTCAGATGCCGAACACTGAAGCTTTCTTT
J gene: TRBJ1-1
D gene: -
clone size: few
V gene: TRBV6-1

CDR3 protein: CSASEASAESYEQYF
CDR3 DNA: TGCAGTGCTAGTGAGGCCTCAGCGGAGAGCTACGAGCAGTACTTC
J gene: TRBJ2-7
D gene: -
clone size: -
V gene: TRBV20-1

CDR3 protein: CASSETPYEQYF
CDR3 DNA: TGTGCCAGCAGCGAAACCCCCTACGAGCAGTACTTC
J gene: TRBJ2-7
D gene: -
clone size: -
V gene: TRBV2

CDR3 protein: CAWSSATGGYEQYF
CDR3 DNA: TGTGCCTGGAGTTCCGCCACAGGGGGCTACGAGCAGTACTTC
J gene: TRBJ2-7
D gene: TRBD1
clone size: medium-sized
V gene: TRBV30

CDR3 protein: CASSYSTGSETQYF
CDR3 DNA: TGTGCCAGCAGTTACTCGACGGGAAGCGAGACCCAGTACTTC
J gene: TRBJ2-5
D gene: -
clone size: -
V gene: TRBV6-6

CDR3 protein: CASSSPKGAGGTYEQYF
CDR3 DNA: TGTGCCAGCAGTTCTCCGAAAGGGGCGGGAGGTACCTACGAGCAGTACTTC
J gene: TRBJ2-7
D gene: TRBD2
clone size: few
V gene: TRBV28

CDR3 protein: CASSPRSGSLMNTEAFF
CDR3 DNA: TGTGCCAGCAGCCCCCGGTCCGGGAGTTTGATGAACACTGAAGCTTTCTTT
J gene: TRBJ1-1
D gene: -
clone size: -
V gene: TRBV11-2

CDR3 protein: CASSAGLALETQYF
CDR3 DNA: TGTGCCAGCAGTGCGGGACTAGCTCTCGAGACCCAGTACTTC
J gene: TRBJ2-5
D gene: TRBD2
clone size: many
V gene: TRBV12-3/TRBV12-4

CDR3 protein: CASSLSSEIGELFF
CDR3 DNA: TGTGCCAGCAGTCTCTCTTCCGAGATCGGGGAGCTGTTTTTT
J gene: TRBJ2-2
D gene: -
clone size: few
V gene: TRBV6-1

CDR3 protein: CASSEETSWTGANSPLHF
CDR3 DNA: TGTGCCAGCAGTGAGGAGACCTCTTGGACAGGGGCTAATTCACCCCTCCACTTT
J gene: TRBJ1-6
D gene: TRBD1
clone size: -
V gene: TRBV2

CDR3 protein: CASSLRGRVFHEQYF
CDR3 DNA: TGTGCCAGCAGTTTGAGGGGGCGGGTCTTCCACGAGCAGTACTTC
J gene: TRBJ2-7
D gene: TRBD1
clone size: few
V gene: TRBV27

CDR3 protein: CASSYGGRTEAFF
CDR3 DNA: TGTGCCAGCAGTTACGGGGGGCGTACTGAAGCTTTCTTT
J gene: TRBJ1-1
D gene: -
clone size: -
V gene: TRBV6-2/TRBV6-3

CDR3 protein: CASSQGLGSYEQYF
CDR3 DNA: TGTGCCAGCAGCCAAGGTTTGGGATCCTACGAGCAGTACTTC
J gene: TRBJ2-7
D gene: -
clone size: many
V gene: TRBV14

CDR3 protein: CSALLAGAYNEQFF
CDR3 DNA: TGCAGTGCTCTACTAGCGGGGGCTTACAATGAGCAGTTCTTC
J gene: TRBJ2-1
D gene: TRBD2
clone size: -
V gene: TRBV20-1

CDR3 protein: CASSQGGNQPQHF
CDR3 DNA: TGTGCCAGCAGCCAGGGGGGCAATCAGCCCCAGCATTTT
J gene: TRBJ1-5
D gene: TRBD1
clone size: -
V gene: TRBV12-3/TRBV12-4

CDR3 protein: CASNLRGYTEAFF
CDR3 DNA: TGTGCCAGCAACCTCAGGGGGTACACTGAAGCTTTCTTT
J gene: TRBJ1-1
D gene: TRBD1
clone size: few
V gene: TRBV6-1

CDR3 protein: CASTNRQGRNYGYTF
CDR3 DNA: TGTGCCAGCACAAACCGACAGGGACGGAACTATGGCTACACCTTC
J gene: TRBJ1-2
D gene: TRBD1
clone size: -
V gene: TRBV27